The clone carrying this TCR beta chain was found many times. Its specificity is not known. This CDR3 region has 19 residues. With 3 bases removed from V and 5 bases from J, the gap between germline ends came to 26 bases. Germline CDR1 and CDR2: SGHAT and FQNNGV. The data were taken from a study of post-analysis software for immune sequencing data. The study, taken as a whole, reports: With TRBV5-6, TRBV5-1 and TRBV20-1 included, about five TRBV segments were more frequent in patients than in controls.

The TCR beta cDNA libraries carried unique molecular identifiers. In TCRdb, the PCR reads were re-called with MiXCR into one record per CDR3 protein. The sample includes over 250,000 distinct CDR3 sequences, just over 35% of them seen just once. The source is a girl aged 10-17 years with multiple sclerosis. The sequenced material came from blood. The V and J genes are TRBV11-2 and TRBJ2-1, with D perhaps TRBD2 (6 bases). CDR3 in amino acids: CASSFHQPQRRARDNEQFF. The CDR3 nucleotides are TGTGCCAGCAGCTTCCACCAACCCCAAAGGAGGGCCAGGGACAATGAGCAGTTCTTC.